The 31 T cell receptor beta chains presented below share a single source sample, sequenced in a study of a mutant IDH1 vaccine in newly diagnosed glioma (dated by TCRdb to the early 2020s). Their antigen targets remain unknown. In light of the paper, this sample's time point label describes: week 11, during vaccination. A 20-mer mutant IDH1 peptide at 300 micrograms in Montanide made up each vaccine dose, which was injected subcutaneously together with topical imiquimod. The library was prepared using the immunoSEQ multiplex PCR assay. TCRdb carries this immuneACCESS record with in-frame sequences only. Its versions omit some clonotypes, under half of them owing to an unresolved V gene in the studies checked, with the rest unexplained. This sample is represented by around 41,000 clones; roughly 84% of them were singletons. The ten largest make up 2.2% of the sample. Source: PBMCs, taken from a glioma patient whose treatment included an IDH1 peptide vaccine. These TCRs come from a man aged 40-55 years with glioma.

The V and J genes are TRBV19 and TRBJ2-1; TRBD1 agrees at 9 bases. V shed 3 bases and J 10 bases; nucleotides not matched to a gene: 4. Germline lookup yields CDR1 LNHDA and CDR2 SQIVND (reference sequence). This CDR3 has 13 residues. The CDR3 DNA follows: TGTGCCAGTAGTATCACAGGGGGCCGGGAGCAGTTCTTC. Protein: CASSITGGREQFF.

This clone rates as medium-sized. The rearrangement joins TRBV2 to TRBJ1-2; D ambiguous. V lost 0 bases, J lost 7 bases, and 15 bases lay in between. CDR1 is SNHLY and CDR2 is FYNNEI in the germline V gene. CDR3 length: 15 residues. In DNA form, the CDR3 reads TGTGCCAGCAGTGAAGCCGCAAGGGCCCAGAGTGGCTACACCTTC. Protein sequence: CASSEAARAQSGYTF.

This chain links TRBV29-1 with TRBJ2-7; possible D gene TRBD1, 6 bases. Trimming left V 8 bases short and J 2 bases short, with 13 bases between. Germline assignment: CDR1 SQVTM and CDR2 ANQGSEA. CDR3 length equals 12 residues. The CDR3 sequence: CSFRDNTYEQYF. The DNA for the CDR3 is TGCAGCTTCCGGGACAACACCTACGAGCAGTACTTC.

The chain recombines TRBV9 with TRBJ2-2; no firm D call. Trimming pared 0 bases from V and 7 bases from J, leaving 4 bases between. Germline CDR1 SGDLS, CDR2 YYNGEE. There are 12 residues in the CDR3. CDR3 amino acids: CASSVAIGELFF. In nucleotides, the CDR3 is TGTGCCAGCAGCGTAGCAATCGGGGAGCTGTTTTTT.

The V and J genes are TRBV7-9 and TRBJ1-2; the D is unclear. Germline lookup yields CDR1 SEHNR and CDR2 FQNEAQ (reference sequence). The V gene lost 6 bases and the J gene lost 6 bases, with 8 bases spanning the gap. This CDR3 spans 11 amino acids. CDR3 in amino acids: CASSGRHGYTF. The CDR3 bases are TGTGCCAGCAGTGGGAGGCATGGCTACACCTTC.

This clone appeared once. V is TRBV29-1 and J is TRBJ1-1, with D possibly matching TRBD1 (5 bases). CDR1 and CDR2 from the germline V gene are SQVTM and ANQGSEA. Between the trimmed V and J ends, which lost 0 bases and 11 bases, there was a span of 22 bases. The CDR3 is 15 residues long. As DNA, the CDR3 is TGCAGCGTTGAAGATTTCGGCCCAGGGTCGGTGTCGGCTTTCTTT. This codes for CSVEDFGPGSVSAFF. Using reference TRBV29-1 and TRBJ1-1 for the parts outside the CDR3, the full variable domain is SAVISQKPSRDICQRGTSLTIQCQVDSQVTMMFWYRQQPGQSLTLIATANQGSEATYESGFVIDKFPISRPNLTFSTLTVSNMSPEDSSIYLCSVEDFGPGSVSAFFGQGTRLTVV.

This chain connects TRBV18 to TRBJ2-6, with 11 bases aligning to TRBD2. Germline-derived CDR1 and CDR2 are KGHSH and LQKENI. J lost 0 bases, V lost 2 bases, and 9 bases had no gene match. This CDR3 comprises 20 residues. The CDR3 loop is CASSPNLAGGPHSGANVLTF. CDR3 DNA sequence: TGTGCCAGCTCACCAAATCTAGCGGGAGGACCCCACTCTGGGGCCAACGTCCTGACTTTC.

The genes are TRBV7-9 and TRBJ1-1; 7 bases agree with TRBD1. CDR1 and CDR2 from the germline V gene are SEHNR and FQNEAQ (reference sequence). V lost 5 bases and J lost 2; bases outside the gene matches: 5. The CDR3 consists of 14 residues. CDR3: CASSNRQGNTEAFF. The CDR3 region has the DNA TGTGCCAGCAGCAACCGACAGGGAAACACTGAAGCTTTCTTT.

This clone was found a few times. The V and J genes are TRBV19 and TRBJ2-7; a possible D gene is TRBD1 (5 bases). Germline values: CDR1 LNHDA, CDR2 SQIVND (reference sequence). V lost 4 bases and J 1 base, leaving 8 bases between the germline ends. There are 13 residues in the CDR3. CDR3 loop: CASSRGLSYEQYF. As DNA, the CDR3 is TGTGCCAGTAGTAGGGGCCTATCCTACGAGCAGTACTTC.

This clone was recorded only once. The V gene is TRBV5-4, the J gene TRBJ2-3; D ambiguous. The CDR3 length is 15 residues. Germline CDR1 is SGHNT and CDR2 is YYREEE (reference sequence). Between the trimmed V and J ends, which lost 0 bases and 2 bases, there was a span of 10 bases. The CDR3 is CASSLGHLNTDTQYF. The CDR3 DNA reads as TGTGCCAGCAGCTTGGGACACCTTAACACAGATACGCAGTATTTT.

The chain has TRBV7-2 and TRBJ2-3, with D possibly being TRBD2 (6 bases). CDR1 and CDR2 from the germline V gene are SGHTA and FQGNSA. Trimming removed 5 bases at V and 5 bases at J, with 14 bases between. This CDR3 has 14 residues. The CDR3 nucleotides read TGTGCCAGCAGCCAATCCGTGGGGGGAGATACGCAGTATTTT. It yields the protein CASSQSVGGDTQYF.

The chain carries TRBV19 and TRBJ2-1, with a tentative D call TRBD2 (6 bases). V lost 0 bases to trimming and J lost 5 bases, with 8 bases between them. The CDR3 is made up of 14 amino acids. The germline CDR1 and CDR2 sequences are LNHDA and SQIVND (reference sequence). The CDR3 loop reads CASSIDSGDNEQFF. DNA for the CDR3: TGTGCCAGTAGTATAGATAGCGGAGACAATGAGCAGTTCTTC.

The chain has TRBV9 and TRBJ1-1, with D perhaps matching TRBD1 (5 bases). Germline CDR1 and CDR2: SGDLS and YYNGEE. The CDR3 covers 13 residues. Trimming pared 4 bases from V and 5 bases from J, leaving 12 bases between. The CDR3 loop is CASSLVGGTEAFF. In nucleotides, the CDR3 is TGTGCCAGCAGCCTCGTGGGGGGGACTGAAGCTTTCTTT.

The chain carries TRBV9 and TRBJ2-7; D possibly corresponds to TRBD2 (5 bases). This CDR3 is 15 amino acids long. Germline CDR1 reads SGDLS; CDR2 reads YYNGEE. V was shortened by 0 bases and J by 3 bases, with 13 bases between the two germline ends. The CDR3 protein is CASSVASGKNYEQYF. The CDR3 DNA follows: TGTGCCAGCAGCGTAGCTTCGGGGAAGAACTACGAGCAGTACTTC.

This sequence joins TRBV27 and TRBJ2-7; TRBD1 matches 7 bases. V shed 5 bases and J 2 bases; nucleotides not matched to a gene: 9. This CDR3 is 15 amino acids long. CDR1 and CDR2 from the germline V gene are MNHEY and SMNVEV (reference sequence). The CDR3 is CASSLRSGGPYEQYF. CDR3 bases: TGTGCCAGCAGTCTGCGGTCAGGGGGTCCCTACGAGCAGTACTTC.

The chain uses TRBV28 and TRBJ1-2; 7 nucleotides align to TRBD1. CDR3 length: 17 amino acids. Trimming at V came to 6 bases and at J to 8 bases, leaving 21 bases not matched to a gene. Germline CDR1 is MDHEN and CDR2 is SYDVKM. CDR3 sequence reads: CASRLGTYRGQSRGYTF. For the CDR3, the DNA is TGTGCCAGCAGATTAGGGACGTACAGGGGCCAGTCGAGGGGCTACACCTTC.

The chain couples TRBV4-3 to TRBJ2-5; possible D gene TRBD1, 5 bases. With 0 bases removed from V and 2 bases from J, the gap between germline ends came to 16 bases. The CDR3 extends over 17 amino acids. CDR1 and CDR2 (germline): LGHNA, YSLEER. As DNA, the CDR3 is TGCGCCAGCAGCCAAGACGGGCAGGGTCGTCCTCAAGAGACCCAGTACTTC. Amino acids: CASSQDGQGRPQETQYF.

The rearrangement links TRBV15 to TRBJ2-7, with 11 bases aligning to TRBD2. The CDR3 runs to 18 residues. Germline V lookup: CDR1 LNHNV, CDR2 YYDKDF (reference sequence). With V trimmed by 5 bases and J by 6 bases, 18 bases remained unmatched. DNA of the CDR3: TGTGCCACCAGCCTCGGACTAGCGGGCAGCGGAGCTTTAGGCGAGCAGTACTTC. Translated, it gives CATSLGLAGSGALGEQYF.

The gene calls are TRBV7-2 and TRBJ2-3; 9 nucleotides align to TRBD2. Germline CDR1 is SGHTA and CDR2 is FQGNSA. With V trimmed by 5 bases and J by 5 bases, 8 bases remained unmatched. This CDR3 has 15 residues. The CDR3 DNA reads as TGTGCCAGCAGCGTAGGCGGGAGGGCCGTAGATACGCAGTATTTT. Its translation: CASSVGGRAVDTQYF.

V usage is TRBV19 and J usage is TRBJ2-5; possibly TRBD1 for D (6 bases). The V and J ends lost 2 bases and 4 bases respectively, with 17 bases between them. The CDR3 spans 16 residues. CDR1 and CDR2 from the germline V gene are LNHDA and SQIVND (reference sequence). In nucleotides, the CDR3 is TGTGCCAGTAGTATACGGCCCCGGGAAGGGGGAGAGACCCAGTACTTC. Amino acid sequence: CASSIRPREGGETQYF.

The gene calls are TRBV5-1 and TRBJ2-7, with 10 bases aligning to TRBD1. The trim removed 2 bases at V and 9 bases at J, leaving 11 bases unmatched. CDR1 is SGHRS, CDR2 YFSETQ, per germline. There are 15 residues in the CDR3. CDR3 nucleotide sequence: TGCGCCAGCAGCTTATCCGGGACAGGGGACACCCCGCAGTACTTC. It encodes CASSLSGTGDTPQYF.

This clone was seen just once. The chain recombines TRBV6-4 with TRBJ2-6; D might be TRBD1 or TRBD2, each matching 5 bases. This CDR3 region has 16 residues. Trimming took off 4 bases at V and 0 bases at J, with 10 bases between the two ends. CDR1 is MRHNA, CDR2 SNTAGT, per germline. The CDR3 nucleotides read TGTGCCAGCAGTGTGGGGGTGTCCTCTGGGGCCAACGTCCTGACTTTC. Translating it yields CASSVGVSSGANVLTF.

V gene TRBV7-9 combines with J gene TRBJ2-1, with 8 nucleotides matching TRBD2. Germline V gene sequence: CDR1 SEHNR, CDR2 FQNEAQ (reference sequence). This CDR3 is 16 amino acids long. Trimming removed 1 base from V and 5 bases from J; junction bases left unmatched: 7. Written as DNA, the CDR3 is TGTGCCAGCAGCTTAGAAGCGGGAGTAAGGGACAATGAGCAGTTCTTC. It translates to CASSLEAGVRDNEQFF.

This rearrangement joins TRBV7-7 to TRBJ2-5; D ambiguous. This CDR3 is built from 12 residues. Germline V gene sequence: CDR1 SSHAT, CDR2 FNYEAQ (reference sequence). Trimming left V 5 bases short and J 0 bases short, with 4 bases between. The CDR3, as DNA: TGTGCCAGCAGCCCAGACCAAGAGACCCAGTACTTC. Translated, it gives CASSPDQETQYF.

The V call is TRBV18, the J call TRBJ2-6; unclear D gene. Trimming removed 3 bases at V and 2 bases at J, with 8 bases between. The CDR3 totals 15 residues. The germline V gene encodes CDR1 KGHSH and CDR2 LQKENI. The CDR3 nucleotides are TGTGCCAGCTCACCGGAGAACGCTGGGGCCAACGTCCTGACTTTC. Translating gives CASSPENAGANVLTF.

V gene TRBV14 combines with J gene TRBJ2-3; 10 bases fit TRBD2. Trimming took 4 bases from V and 2 from J; bases not matched to a gene: 3. In germline, CDR1 is SGHDN, CDR2 FVKESK. The CDR3 sequence is 15 residues long. The CDR3 spells CASSRTSGYTDTQYF. Here the CDR3 DNA reads TGTGCCAGCAGCCGGACTAGCGGCTACACAGATACGCAGTATTTT.

This clone was found a few times. V usage is TRBV19 and J usage is TRBJ2-1, with 10 bases that match TRBD2. The germline gives CDR1 LNHDA, CDR2 SQIVND (reference sequence). The CDR3 is 19 residues long. V gave up 9 bases and J gave up 6 bases; unmatched junction bases: 23. CDR3 sequence: CASTLRAAGVTSGVNEQFF. The CDR3 coding sequence is TGTGCCAGCACACTTCGGGCAGCCGGGGTAACTAGCGGGGTCAATGAGCAGTTCTTC. The full variable domain, its missing parts supplied by reference TRBV19 and TRBJ2-1, is DGGITQSPKYLFRKEGQNVTLSCEQNLNHDAMYWYRQDPGQGLRLIYYSQIVNDFQKGDIAEGYSVSREKKESFPLTVTSAQKNPTAFYLCASTLRAAGVTSGVNEQFFGPGTRLTVL.

This clone was detected only once. The chain employs TRBV7-2 and TRBJ1-1; D is ambiguous. CDR1 SGHTA and CDR2 FQGNSA come from the germline V gene. This CDR3 is built from 17 residues. Trimming removed 1 base from V and 1 base from J, with 16 bases in between. Here the CDR3 reads CASSLGGLRFENTEAFF. The CDR3 DNA reads TGTGCCAGCAGCTTAGGGGGTTTACGGTTCGAGAACACTGAAGCTTTCTTT.

This clone was observed once. This chain links TRBV5-1 with TRBJ2-7; TRBD1 matches at 9 bases. Germline lookup yields CDR1 SGHRS and CDR2 YFSETQ. The CDR3 runs to 17 residues. V lost 0 bases and J lost 6; bases outside the gene matches: 13. CDR3 in DNA: TGCGCCAGCAGCTTGGGGGGTTCAGGACAGGGGCTCTCCGAGCAGTACTTC. The encoded protein is CASSLGGSGQGLSEQYF. Combining the CDR3 with reference TRBV5-1 and TRBJ2-7 gives the whole variable domain KAGVTQTPRYLIKTRGQQVTLSCSPISGHRSVSWYQQTPGQGLQFLFEYFSETQRNKGNFPGRFSGRQFSNSRSEMNVSTLELGDSALYLCASSLGGSGQGLSEQYFGPGTRLTVT.

The V and J genes are TRBV6-1 and TRBJ2-5, with 13 positions matching TRBD2. CDR3 length: 15 amino acids. J lost 2 bases, V lost 10 bases, and 7 bases had no gene match. CDR1 is MNHNS and CDR2 is SASEGT in the germline V gene. The CDR3, as DNA: TGTGCCATCTCCGTACTAGCGGGGGGGCAAGAGACCCAGTACTTC. It translates to CAISVLAGGQETQYF.

This chain links TRBV28 with TRBJ1-2; TRBD1 aligns across 7 bases. This CDR3 contains 15 residues. The V gene end was trimmed by 5 bases and the J gene end by 0 bases; junction bases not matched to a gene: 6. Germline CDR1 reads MDHEN; CDR2 reads SYDVKM. CDR3: CASSRRGQPNYGYTF. The CDR3 DNA reads TGTGCCAGCAGTAGGAGGGGACAGCCTAACTATGGCTACACCTTC.